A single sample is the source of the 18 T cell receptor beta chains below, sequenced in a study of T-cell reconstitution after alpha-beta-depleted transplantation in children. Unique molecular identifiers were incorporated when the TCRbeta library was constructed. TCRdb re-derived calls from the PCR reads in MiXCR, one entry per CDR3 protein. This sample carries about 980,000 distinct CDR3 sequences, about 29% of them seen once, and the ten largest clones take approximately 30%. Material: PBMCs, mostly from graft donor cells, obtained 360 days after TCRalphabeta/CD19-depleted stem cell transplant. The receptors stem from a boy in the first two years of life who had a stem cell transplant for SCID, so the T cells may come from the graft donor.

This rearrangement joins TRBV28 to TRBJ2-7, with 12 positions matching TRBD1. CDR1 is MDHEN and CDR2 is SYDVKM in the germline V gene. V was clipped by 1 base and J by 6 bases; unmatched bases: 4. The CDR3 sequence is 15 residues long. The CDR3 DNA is TGTGCCAGCAGTTTATTGGGACAGGGGGCATCCGAGCAGTACTTC. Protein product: CASSLLGQGASEQYF.

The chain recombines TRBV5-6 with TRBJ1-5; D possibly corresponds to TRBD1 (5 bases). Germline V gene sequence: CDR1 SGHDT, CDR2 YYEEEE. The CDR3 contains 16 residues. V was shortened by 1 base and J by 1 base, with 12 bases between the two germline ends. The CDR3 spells CASSLRGTKSNQPQHF. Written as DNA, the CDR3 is TGTGCCAGCAGCTTGCGGGGGACGAAAAGCAATCAGCCCCAGCATTTT.

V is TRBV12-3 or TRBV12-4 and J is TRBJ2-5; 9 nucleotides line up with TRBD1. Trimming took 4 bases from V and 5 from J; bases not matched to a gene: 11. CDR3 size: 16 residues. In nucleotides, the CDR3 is TGTGCCAGCAGTTCCTTCCAGGGACAGGGTCTTGAGACCCAGTACTTC. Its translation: CASSSFQGQGLETQYF.

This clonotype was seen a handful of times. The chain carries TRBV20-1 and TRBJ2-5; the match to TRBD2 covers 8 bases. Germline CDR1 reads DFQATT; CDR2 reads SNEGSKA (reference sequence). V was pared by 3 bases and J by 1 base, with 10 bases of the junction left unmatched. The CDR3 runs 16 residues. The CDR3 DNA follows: TGCAGTGCTAGTGGCAACCCCGGGACTAGCCAAGAGACCCAGTACTTC. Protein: CSASGNPGTSQETQYF.

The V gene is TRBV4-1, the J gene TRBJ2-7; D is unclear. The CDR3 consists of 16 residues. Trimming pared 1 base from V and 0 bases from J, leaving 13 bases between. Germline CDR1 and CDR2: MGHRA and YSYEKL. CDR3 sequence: CASSQGYGKGSYEQYF. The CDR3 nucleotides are TGCGCCAGCAGCCAAGGGTACGGAAAGGGCTCCTACGAGCAGTACTTC.

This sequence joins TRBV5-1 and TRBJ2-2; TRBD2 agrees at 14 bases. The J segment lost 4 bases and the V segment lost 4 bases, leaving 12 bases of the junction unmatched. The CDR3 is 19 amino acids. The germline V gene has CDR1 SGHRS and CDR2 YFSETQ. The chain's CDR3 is CASSPTGLAGVRSTGELFF. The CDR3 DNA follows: TGCGCCAGCAGCCCAACGGGACTAGCGGGGGTACGGAGCACCGGGGAGCTGTTTTTT.

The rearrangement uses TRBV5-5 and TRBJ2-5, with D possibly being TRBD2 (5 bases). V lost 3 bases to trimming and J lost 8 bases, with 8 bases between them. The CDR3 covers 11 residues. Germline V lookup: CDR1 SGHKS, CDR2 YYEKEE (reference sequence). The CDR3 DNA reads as TGTGCCAGCAGCTCAGCGGTTACCCAGTACTTC. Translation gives CASSSAVTQYF.

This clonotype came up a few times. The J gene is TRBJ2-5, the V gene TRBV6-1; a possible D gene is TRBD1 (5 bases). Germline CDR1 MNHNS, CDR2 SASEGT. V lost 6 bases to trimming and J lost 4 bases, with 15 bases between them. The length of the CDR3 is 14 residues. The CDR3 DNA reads TGTGCCAGCAGGGGTCAGGGAAGAAGAGAGACCCAGTACTTC. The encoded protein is CASRGQGRRETQYF.

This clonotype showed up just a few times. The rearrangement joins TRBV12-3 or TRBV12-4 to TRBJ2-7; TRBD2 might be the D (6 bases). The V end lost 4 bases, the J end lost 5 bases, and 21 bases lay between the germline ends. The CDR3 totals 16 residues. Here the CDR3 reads CASSSAPRRGMDEQYF. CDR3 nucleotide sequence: TGTGCCAGCAGTTCCGCGCCGCGGCGGGGCATGGACGAGCAGTACTTC.

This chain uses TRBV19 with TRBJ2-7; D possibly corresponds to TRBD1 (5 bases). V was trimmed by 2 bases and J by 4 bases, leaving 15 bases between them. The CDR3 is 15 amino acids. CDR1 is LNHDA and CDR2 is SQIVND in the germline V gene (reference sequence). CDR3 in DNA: TGTGCCAGTAGTATACCCAGGGCCCCTACTTACGAGCAGTACTTC. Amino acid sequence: CASSIPRAPTYEQYF.

The CDR3 is CASSLYVGDEQYF. The CDR3, as DNA: TGTGCCAGCAGTTTATACGTCGGGGACGAGCAGTACTTC. The chain carries TRBV28 and TRBJ2-7, with D perhaps matching TRBD2 (5 bases). This CDR3 spans 13 amino acids. Per the germline V gene, CDR1 is MDHEN and CDR2 is SYDVKM. The V end lost 1 base, the J end lost 5 bases, and 9 bases lay between the germline ends.

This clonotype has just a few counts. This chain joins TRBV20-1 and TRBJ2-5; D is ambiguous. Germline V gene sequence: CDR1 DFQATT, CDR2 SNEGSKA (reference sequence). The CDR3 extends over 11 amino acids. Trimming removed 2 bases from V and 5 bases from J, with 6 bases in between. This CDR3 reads CSARWVETQYF. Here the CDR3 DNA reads TGCAGTGCTAGATGGGTGGAGACCCAGTACTTC.

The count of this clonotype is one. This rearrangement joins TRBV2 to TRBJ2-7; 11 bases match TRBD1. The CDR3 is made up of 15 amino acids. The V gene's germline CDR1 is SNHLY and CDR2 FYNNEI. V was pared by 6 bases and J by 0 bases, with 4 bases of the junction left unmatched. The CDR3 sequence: CASRVGQGASYEQYF. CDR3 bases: TGTGCCAGCAGGGTTGGACAGGGGGCCTCCTACGAGCAGTACTTC.

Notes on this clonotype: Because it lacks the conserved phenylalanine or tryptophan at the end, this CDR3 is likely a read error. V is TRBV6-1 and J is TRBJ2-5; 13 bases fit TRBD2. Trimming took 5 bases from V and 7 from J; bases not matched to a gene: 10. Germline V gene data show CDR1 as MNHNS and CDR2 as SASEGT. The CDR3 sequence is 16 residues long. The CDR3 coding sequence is TGTGCCAGCAGTCCGGGACTAGCGGGGCCACGGGGGACCCAGTACTGC. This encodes CASSPGLAGPRGTQYC.

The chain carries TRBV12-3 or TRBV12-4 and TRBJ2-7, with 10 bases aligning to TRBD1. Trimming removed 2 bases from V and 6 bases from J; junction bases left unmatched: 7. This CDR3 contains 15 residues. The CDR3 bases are TGTGCCAGCAGTTTAACTGGACAGGGGGTTCTCGAGCAGTACTTC. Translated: CASSLTGQGVLEQYF.

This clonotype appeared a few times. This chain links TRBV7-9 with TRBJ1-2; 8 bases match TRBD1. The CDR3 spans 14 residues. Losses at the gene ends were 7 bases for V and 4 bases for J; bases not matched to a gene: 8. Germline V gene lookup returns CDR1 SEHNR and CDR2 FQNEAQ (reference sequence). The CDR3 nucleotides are TGTGCCAGCACGACAGGGGTATGGAGCTATGGCTACACCTTC. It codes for CASTTGVWSYGYTF.

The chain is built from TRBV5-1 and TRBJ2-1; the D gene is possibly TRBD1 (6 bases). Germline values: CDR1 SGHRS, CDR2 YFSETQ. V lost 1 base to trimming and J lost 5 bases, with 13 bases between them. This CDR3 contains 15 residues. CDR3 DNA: TGCGCCAGCAGCTTGTCGGGGACACCTCACAATGAGCAGTTCTTC. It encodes CASSLSGTPHNEQFF.

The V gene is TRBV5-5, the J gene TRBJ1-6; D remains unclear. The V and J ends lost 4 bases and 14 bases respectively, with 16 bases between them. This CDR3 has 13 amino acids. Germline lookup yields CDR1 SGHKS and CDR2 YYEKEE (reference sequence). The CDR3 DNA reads TGTGCCAGCAGCGCTGGCCTCTTTGACACCCTCCACTTT. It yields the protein CASSAGLFDTLHF.